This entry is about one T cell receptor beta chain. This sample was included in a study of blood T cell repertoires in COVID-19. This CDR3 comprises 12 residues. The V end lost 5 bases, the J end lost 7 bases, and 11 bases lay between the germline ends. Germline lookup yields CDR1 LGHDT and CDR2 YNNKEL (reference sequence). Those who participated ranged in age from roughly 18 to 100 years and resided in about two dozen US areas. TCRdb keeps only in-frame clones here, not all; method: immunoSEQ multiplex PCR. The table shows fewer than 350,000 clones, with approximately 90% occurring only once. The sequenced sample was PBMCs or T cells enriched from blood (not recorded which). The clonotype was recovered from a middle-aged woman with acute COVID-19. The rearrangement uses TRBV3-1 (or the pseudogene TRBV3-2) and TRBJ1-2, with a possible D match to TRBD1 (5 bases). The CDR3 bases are TGTGCCAGCAGCTATCCGGGGGGTGGCTACACCTTC. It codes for CASSYPGGGYTF.